This T cell receptor (beta chain) was recovered during a study of immune evolution from preneoplasia to lung adenocarcinoma. The data were produced by immunoSEQ multiplex PCR, yet TCRdb's version contains in-frame clones alone and is incomplete. The sample includes around 15,000 clones, less than 90% of them seen just once. Trimming stripped 1 base from V and 0 bases from J, with 9 bases between. The CDR3 spans 15 residues. Germline-derived CDR1 and CDR2 are SGHVS and FNYEAQ. The sample comprised FFPE invasive lung adenocarcinoma tissue. The TCR was taken from a person aged 65 to 85 with invasive lung adenocarcinoma. V usage is TRBV7-6 and J usage is TRBJ2-5; possible D gene TRBD2, 6 bases. CDR3: CASSLDRDYQETQYF. DNA of the CDR3: TGTGCCAGCAGCTTAGACCGGGACTACCAAGAGACCCAGTACTTC.